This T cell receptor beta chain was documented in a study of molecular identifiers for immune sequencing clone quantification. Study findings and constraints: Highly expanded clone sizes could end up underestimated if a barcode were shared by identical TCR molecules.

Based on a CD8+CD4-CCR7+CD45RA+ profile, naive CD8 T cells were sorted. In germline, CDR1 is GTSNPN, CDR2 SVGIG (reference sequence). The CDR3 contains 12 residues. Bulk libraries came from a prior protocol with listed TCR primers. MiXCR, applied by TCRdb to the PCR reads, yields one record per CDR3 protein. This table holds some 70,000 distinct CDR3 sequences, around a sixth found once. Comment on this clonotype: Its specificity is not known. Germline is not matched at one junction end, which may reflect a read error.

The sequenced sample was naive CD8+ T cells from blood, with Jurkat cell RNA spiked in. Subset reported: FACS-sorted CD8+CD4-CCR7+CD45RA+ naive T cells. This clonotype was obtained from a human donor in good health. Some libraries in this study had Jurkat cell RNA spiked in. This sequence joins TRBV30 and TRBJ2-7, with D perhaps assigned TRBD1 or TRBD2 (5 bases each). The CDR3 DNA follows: TGTGCCCGGAGTGTACTGGGGGACGAGCAGTACTTC. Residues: CARSVLGDEQYF. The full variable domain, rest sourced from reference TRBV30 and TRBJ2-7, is SQTIHQWPATLVQPVGSPLSLECTVEGTSNPNLYWYRQAAGRGLQLLFYSVGIGQISSEVPQNLSASRPQDRQFILSSKKLLLSDSGFYLCARSVLGDEQYFGPGTRLTVT.